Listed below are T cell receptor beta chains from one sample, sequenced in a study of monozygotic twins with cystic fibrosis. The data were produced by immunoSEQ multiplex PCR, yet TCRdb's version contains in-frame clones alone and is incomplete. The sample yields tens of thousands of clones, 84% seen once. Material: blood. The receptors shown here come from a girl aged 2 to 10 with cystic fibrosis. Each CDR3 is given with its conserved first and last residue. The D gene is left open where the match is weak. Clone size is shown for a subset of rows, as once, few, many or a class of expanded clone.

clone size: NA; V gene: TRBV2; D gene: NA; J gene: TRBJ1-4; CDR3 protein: CASSEDATNEKLFF; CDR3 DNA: TGTGCCAGCAGTGAAGATGCAACTAATGAAAAACTGTTTTTT
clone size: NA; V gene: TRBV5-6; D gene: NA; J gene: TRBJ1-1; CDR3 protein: CASRIGPQLRNTEAFF; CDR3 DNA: TGTGCCAGCAGGATTGGGCCTCAACTTAGGAACACTGAAGCTTTCTTT
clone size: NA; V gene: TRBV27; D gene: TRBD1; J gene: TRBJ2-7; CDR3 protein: CASSSPGQGSLGHEQYF; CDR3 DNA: TGTGCCAGCAGTTCCCCGGGACAGGGGTCCCTCGGTCACGAGCAGTACTTC
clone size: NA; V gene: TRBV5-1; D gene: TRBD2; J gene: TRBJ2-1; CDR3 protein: CASQRGGGQNEQFF; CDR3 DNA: TGCGCCAGCCAGCGGGGGGGCGGACAAAATGAGCAGTTCTTC
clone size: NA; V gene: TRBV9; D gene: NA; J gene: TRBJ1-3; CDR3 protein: CASSKGWDGNTIYF; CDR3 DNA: TGTGCCAGCAGCAAAGGTTGGGATGGAAACACCATATATTTT
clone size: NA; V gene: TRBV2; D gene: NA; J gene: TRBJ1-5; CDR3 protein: CASSGSQSNQPQHF; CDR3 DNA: TGTGCCAGCAGTGGCAGTCAGAGCAATCAGCCCCAGCATTTT
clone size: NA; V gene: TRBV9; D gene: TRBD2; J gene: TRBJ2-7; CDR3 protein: CASSVGPGLALSYEQYF; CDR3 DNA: TGTGCCAGCAGCGTGGGGCCGGGACTAGCCCTCTCCTACGAGCAGTACTTC
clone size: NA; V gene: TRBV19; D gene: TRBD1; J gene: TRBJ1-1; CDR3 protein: CASSTKTGTGLKAFF; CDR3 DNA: TGTGCCAGTAGTACCAAAACCGGGACAGGTCTTAAGGCTTTCTTT
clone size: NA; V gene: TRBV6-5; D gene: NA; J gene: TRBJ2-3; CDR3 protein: CASSYEGVGSTDTQYF; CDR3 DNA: TGTGCCAGCAGTTACGAGGGAGTGGGTAGCACAGATACGCAGTATTTT
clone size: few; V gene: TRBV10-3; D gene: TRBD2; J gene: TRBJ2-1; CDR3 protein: CAISDVVGGEQFF; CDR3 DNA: TGTGCCATCAGTGACGTTGTGGGGGGGGAGCAGTTCTTC
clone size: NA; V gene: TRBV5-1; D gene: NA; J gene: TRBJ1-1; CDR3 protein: CASSLSMNTEAFF; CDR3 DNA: TGCGCCAGCAGCTTGAGCATGAACACTGAAGCTTTCTTT
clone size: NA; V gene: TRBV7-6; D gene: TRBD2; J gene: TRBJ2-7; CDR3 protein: CASSPRPAGGLEQYF; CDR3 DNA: TGTGCCAGCAGCCCACGACCGGCGGGGGGTTTGGAGCAGTACTTC
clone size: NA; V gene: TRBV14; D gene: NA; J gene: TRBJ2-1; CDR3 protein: CASSQDLRSGEQFF; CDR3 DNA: TGTGCCAGCAGCCAAGATCTTCGGAGCGGAGAGCAGTTCTTC
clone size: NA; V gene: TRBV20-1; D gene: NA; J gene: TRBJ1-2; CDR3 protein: CSPLREGGYTF; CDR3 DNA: TGCAGTCCACTCAGAGAAGGTGGCTACACCTTC
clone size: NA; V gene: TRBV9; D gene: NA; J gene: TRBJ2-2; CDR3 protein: CASSPRLDPGELFF; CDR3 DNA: TGTGCCAGCAGCCCCCGACTAGATCCCGGGGAGCTGTTTTTT
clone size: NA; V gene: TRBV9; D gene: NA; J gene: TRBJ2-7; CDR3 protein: CASSVPTAYEQYF; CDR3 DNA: TGTGCCAGCAGCGTACCGACGGCATACGAGCAGTACTTC
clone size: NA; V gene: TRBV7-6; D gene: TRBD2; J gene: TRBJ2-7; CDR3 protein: CASSFGLAGPNSYEQYF; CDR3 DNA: TGTGCCAGCAGCTTTGGACTAGCGGGGCCGAACTCCTACGAGCAGTACTTC
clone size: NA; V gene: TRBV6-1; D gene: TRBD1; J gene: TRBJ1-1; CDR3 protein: CASSGGTANTEAFF; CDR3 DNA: TGTGCCAGCAGTGGAGGGACAGCGAACACTGAAGCTTTCTTT
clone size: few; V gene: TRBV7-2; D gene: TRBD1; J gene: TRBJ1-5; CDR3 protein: CASSSDRGAQPQHF; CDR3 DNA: TGTGCCAGCAGCTCCGACAGGGGCGCCCAGCCCCAGCATTTT
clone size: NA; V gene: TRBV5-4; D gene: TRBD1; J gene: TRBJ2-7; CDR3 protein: CASSLGGQGLYEQYF; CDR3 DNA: TGTGCCAGCAGCTTGGGAGGACAGGGGCTATACGAGCAGTACTTC
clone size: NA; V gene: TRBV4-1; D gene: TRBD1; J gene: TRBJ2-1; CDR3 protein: CASSQESDRADSDNEQFF; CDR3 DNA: TGCGCCAGCAGCCAAGAGTCCGACAGGGCGGACTCAGACAATGAGCAGTTCTTC
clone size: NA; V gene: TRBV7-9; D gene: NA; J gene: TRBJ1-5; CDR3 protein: CASSFVGDNQPQHF; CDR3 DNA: TGTGCCAGCAGCTTCGTAGGGGACAATCAGCCCCAGCATTTT
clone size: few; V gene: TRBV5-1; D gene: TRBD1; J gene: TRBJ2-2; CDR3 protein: CASSHQSQGAAGELFF; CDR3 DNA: TGCGCCAGCAGCCACCAAAGCCAGGGGGCTGCCGGGGAGCTGTTTTTT
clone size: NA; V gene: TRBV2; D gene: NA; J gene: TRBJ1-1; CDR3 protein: CASSATGIMNTEAFF; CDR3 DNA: TGTGCCAGCAGCGCCACGGGCATAATGAACACTGAAGCTTTCTTT
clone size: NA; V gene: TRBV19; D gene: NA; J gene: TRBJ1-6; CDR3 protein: CASRAPGPQRAYNSPLHF; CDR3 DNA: TGTGCCAGTAGAGCTCCGGGACCCCAGAGAGCCTATAATTCACCCCTCCACTTT
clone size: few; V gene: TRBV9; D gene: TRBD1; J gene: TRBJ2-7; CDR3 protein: CASSVDENRGPYEQYF; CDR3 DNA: TGTGCCAGCAGCGTAGATGAGAACAGGGGTCCCTACGAGCAGTACTTC
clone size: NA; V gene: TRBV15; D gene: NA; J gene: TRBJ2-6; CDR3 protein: CATSRAHIPSSGANVLTF; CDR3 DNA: TGTGCCACCAGCAGGGCCCATATTCCTAGCTCTGGGGCCAACGTCCTGACTTTC